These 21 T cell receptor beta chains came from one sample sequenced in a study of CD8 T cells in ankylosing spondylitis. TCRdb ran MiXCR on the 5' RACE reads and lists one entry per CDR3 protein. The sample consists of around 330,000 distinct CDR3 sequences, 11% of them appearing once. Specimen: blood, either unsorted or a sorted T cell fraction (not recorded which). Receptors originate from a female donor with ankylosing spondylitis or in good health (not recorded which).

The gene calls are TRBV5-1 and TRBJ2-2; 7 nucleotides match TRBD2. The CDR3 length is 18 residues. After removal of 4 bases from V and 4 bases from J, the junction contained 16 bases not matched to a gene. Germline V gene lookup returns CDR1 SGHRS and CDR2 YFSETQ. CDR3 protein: CASSVGGVKAAFTGELFF. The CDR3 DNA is TGCGCCAGCAGCGTGGGAGGGGTTAAGGCTGCGTTCACCGGGGAGCTGTTTTTT. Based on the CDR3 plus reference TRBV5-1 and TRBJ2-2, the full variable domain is KAGVTQTPRYLIKTRGQQVTLSCSPISGHRSVSWYQQTPGQGLQFLFEYFSETQRNKGNFPGRFSGRQFSNSRSEMNVSTLELGDSALYLCASSVGGVKAAFTGELFFGEGSRLTVL.

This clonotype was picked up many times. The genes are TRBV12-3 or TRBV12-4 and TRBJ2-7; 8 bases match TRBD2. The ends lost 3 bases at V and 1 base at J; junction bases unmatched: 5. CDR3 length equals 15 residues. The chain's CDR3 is CASSLSGSESYEQYF. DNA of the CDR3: TGTGCCAGCAGTTTGAGCGGGAGTGAATCCTACGAGCAGTACTTC.

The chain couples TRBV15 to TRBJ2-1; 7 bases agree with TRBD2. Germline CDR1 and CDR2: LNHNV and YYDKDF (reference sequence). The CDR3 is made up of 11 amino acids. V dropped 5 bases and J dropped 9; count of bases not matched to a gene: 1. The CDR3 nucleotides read TGTGCCACCAGCTCGGGGGGTGAGCAGTTCTTC. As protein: CATSSGGEQFF.

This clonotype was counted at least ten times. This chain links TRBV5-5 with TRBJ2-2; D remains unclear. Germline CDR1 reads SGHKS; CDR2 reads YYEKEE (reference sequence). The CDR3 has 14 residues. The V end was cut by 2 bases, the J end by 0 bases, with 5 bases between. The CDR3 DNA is TGTGCCAGCAGCTTAGGACCGAACACCGGGGAGCTGTTTTTT. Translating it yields CASSLGPNTGELFF.

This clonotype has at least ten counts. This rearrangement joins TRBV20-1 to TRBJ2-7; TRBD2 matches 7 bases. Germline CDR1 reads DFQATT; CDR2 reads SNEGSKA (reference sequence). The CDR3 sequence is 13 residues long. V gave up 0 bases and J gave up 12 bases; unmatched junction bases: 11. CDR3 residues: CSARDPSGGDRYF. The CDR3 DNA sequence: TGCAGTGCTAGAGACCCGTCTGGGGGGGATCGGTACTTC.

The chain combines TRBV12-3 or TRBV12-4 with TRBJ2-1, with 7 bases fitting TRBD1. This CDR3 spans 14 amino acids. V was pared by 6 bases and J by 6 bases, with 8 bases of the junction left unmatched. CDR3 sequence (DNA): TGTGCCAGCAGCTTAACAGGGGCCCTCAATGAGCAGTTCTTC. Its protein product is CASSLTGALNEQFF.

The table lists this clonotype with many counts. CDR3 DNA: TGTGCCAGCAGTTTGAGAGGGCACACTGAAGCTTTCTTT. Protein sequence: CASSLRGHTEAFF. V usage is TRBV12-3 or TRBV12-4 and J usage is TRBJ1-1; unclear D gene. V lost 3 bases to trimming and J lost 3 bases, with 8 bases between them. This CDR3 spans 13 amino acids.

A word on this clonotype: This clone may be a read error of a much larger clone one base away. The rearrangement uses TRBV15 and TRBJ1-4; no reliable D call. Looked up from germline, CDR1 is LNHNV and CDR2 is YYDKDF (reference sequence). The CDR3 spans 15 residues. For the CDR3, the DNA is TGTGCCACCAGTGGGTTGAGTTTAACTAATGAAAAACTGCTTTTT. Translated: CATSGLSLTNEKLLF. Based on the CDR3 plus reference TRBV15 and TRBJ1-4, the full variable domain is DAMVIQNPRYQVTQFGKPVTLSCSQTLNHNVMYWYQQKSSQAPKLLFHYYDKDFNNEADTPDNFQSRRPNTSFCFLDIRSPGLGDTAMYLCATSGLSLTNEKLLFGSGTQLSVL.

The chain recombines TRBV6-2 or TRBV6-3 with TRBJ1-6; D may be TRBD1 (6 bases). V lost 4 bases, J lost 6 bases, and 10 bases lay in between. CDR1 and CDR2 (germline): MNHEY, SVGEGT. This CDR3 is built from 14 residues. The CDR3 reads CASSSRTVNSPLHF. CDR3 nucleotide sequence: TGTGCCAGCAGTTCGAGGACAGTTAATTCACCCCTCCACTTT.

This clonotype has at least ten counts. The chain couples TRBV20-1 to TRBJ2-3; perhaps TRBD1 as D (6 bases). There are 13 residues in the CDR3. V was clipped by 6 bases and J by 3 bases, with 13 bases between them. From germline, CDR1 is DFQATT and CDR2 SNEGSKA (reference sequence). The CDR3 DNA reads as TGCAGTGCCTCAGGACAGAATACAGATACGCAGTATTTT. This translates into CSASGQNTDTQYF.

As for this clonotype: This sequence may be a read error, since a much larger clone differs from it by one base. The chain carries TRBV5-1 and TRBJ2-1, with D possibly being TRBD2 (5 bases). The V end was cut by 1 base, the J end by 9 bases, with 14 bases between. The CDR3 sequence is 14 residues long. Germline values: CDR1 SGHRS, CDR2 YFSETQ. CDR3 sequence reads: CASSLLQRASEQFF. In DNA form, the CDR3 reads TGCGCCAGCAGCTTGTTACAGAGGGCAAGTGAGCAGTTCTTC.

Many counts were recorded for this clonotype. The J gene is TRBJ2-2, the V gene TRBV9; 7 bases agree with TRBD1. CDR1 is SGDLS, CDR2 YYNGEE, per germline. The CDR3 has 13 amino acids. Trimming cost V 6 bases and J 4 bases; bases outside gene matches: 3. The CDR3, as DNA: TGTGCCAGCACGGGACAGAGCACCGGGGAGCTGTTTTTT. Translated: CASTGQSTGELFF. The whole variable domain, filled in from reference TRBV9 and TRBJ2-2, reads DSGVTQTPKHLITATGQRVTLRCSPRSGDLSVYWYQQSLDQGLQFLIQYYNGEERAKGNILERFSAQQFPDLHSELNLSSLELGDSALYFCASTGQSTGELFFGEGSRLTVL.

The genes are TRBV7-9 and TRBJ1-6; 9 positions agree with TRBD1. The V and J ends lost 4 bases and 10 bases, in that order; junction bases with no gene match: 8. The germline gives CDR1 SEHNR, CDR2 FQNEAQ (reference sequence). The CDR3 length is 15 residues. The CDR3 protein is CASSSPGTGYSPLHF. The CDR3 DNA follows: TGTGCCAGCAGCTCCCCCGGGACAGGGTACTCACCCCTCCACTTT.

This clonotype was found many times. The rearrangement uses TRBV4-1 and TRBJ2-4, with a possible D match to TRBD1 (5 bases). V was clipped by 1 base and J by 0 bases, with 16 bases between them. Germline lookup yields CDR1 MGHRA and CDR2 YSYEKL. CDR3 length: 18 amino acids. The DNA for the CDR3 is TGCGCCAGCAGCCAAGCGACAGAGAGACTTCTAGCCAAAAACATTCAGTACTTC. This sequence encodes CASSQATERLLAKNIQYF.

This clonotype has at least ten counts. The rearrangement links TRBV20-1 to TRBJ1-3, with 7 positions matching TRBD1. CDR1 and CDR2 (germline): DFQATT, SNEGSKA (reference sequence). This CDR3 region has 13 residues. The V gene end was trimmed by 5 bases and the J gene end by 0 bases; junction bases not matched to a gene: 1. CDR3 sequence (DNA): TGCAGTGCTCGGGACAGCTCTGGAAACACCATATATTTT. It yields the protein CSARDSSGNTIYF.

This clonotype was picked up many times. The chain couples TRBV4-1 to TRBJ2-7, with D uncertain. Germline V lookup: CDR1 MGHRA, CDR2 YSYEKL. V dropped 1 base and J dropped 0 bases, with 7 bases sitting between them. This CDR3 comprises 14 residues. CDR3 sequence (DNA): TGCGCCAGCAGCCAAGTAGGGCCCTCCTACGAGCAGTACTTC. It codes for CASSQVGPSYEQYF.

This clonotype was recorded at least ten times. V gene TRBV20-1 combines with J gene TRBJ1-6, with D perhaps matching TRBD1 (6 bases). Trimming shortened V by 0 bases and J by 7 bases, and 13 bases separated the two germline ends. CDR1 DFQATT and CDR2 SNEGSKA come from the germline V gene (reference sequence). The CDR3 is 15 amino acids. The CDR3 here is CSAREGGASNSPLHF. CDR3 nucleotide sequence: TGCAGTGCTAGAGAGGGGGGGGCTTCAAATTCACCCCTCCACTTT.

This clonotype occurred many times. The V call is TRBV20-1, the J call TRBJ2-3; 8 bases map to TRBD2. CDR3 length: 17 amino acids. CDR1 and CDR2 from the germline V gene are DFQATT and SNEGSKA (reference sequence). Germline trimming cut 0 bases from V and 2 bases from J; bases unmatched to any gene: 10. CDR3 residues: CSARETTAGANTDTQYF. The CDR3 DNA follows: TGCAGTGCTAGAGAGACGACAGCGGGGGCCAACACAGATACGCAGTATTTT.

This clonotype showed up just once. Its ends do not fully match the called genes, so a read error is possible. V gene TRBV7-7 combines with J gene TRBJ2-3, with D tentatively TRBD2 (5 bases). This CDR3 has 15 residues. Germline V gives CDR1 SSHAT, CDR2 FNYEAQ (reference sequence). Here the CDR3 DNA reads TGTGCTAGCAGCTTAGGTCTTCAGCGGTCGGATACGCAGTATTTT. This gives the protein CASSLGLQRSDTQYF.

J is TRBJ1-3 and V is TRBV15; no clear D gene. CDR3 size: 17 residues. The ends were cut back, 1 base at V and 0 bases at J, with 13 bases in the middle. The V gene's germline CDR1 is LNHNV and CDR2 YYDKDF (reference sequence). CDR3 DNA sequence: TGTGCCACCAGCAGAGGGTCAGGAGGTAGCTCTGGAAACACCATATATTTT. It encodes CATSRGSGGSSGNTIYF.

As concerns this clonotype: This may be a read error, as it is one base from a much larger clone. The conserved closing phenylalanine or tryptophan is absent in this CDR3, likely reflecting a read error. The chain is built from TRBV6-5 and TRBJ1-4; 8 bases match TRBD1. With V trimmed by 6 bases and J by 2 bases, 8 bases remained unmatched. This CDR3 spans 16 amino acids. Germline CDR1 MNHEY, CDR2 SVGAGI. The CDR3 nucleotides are TGTGCCAGCAGGTTAAATCCAGGGGGCACTAATGAAAAACTGTTTTTG. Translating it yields CASRLNPGGTNEKLFL.